This T cell receptor (beta chain) originates from a study of T cell responses to AZD1222 COVID-19 vaccine. General study results and limits: Baseline serology detected seropositivity in only a handful of AZD1222 recipients.

Method: immunoSEQ multiplex PCR; TCRdb's copy keeps in-frame clones and lacks some. There are 150,000 to 200,000 clones in the sample; roughly 92% occur only once, and about 0.6% lies in the top ten. Of note for this clone: Antigen: not known.

V shed 4 bases and J shed 1 base, with 5 bases lying between them. The CDR3 runs 14 residues. Looked up from germline, CDR1 is SEHNR and CDR2 is FQNEAQ (reference sequence). This sequence joins TRBV7-9 and TRBJ2-6, with no clear D. The input for sequencing was peripheral blood, taken on day 0 of AZD1222 vaccination. This TCR was sampled from an adult in good health. The CDR3 DNA sequence: TGTGCCAGCAGCTCCCGTTCTGGGGCCAACGTCCTGACTTTC. Amino acids: CASSSRSGANVLTF.